The TCR beta chain described here comes from a study of tumor-infiltrating T cells and Merkel cell polyomavirus. Study information: The T cells studied were CD8+ and recognized the Merkel cell polyomavirus KLL epitope. Chemotherapy, radiation and immunotherapies were given, not standardized across patients. Notes on the study in general: MCC-specific survival improved with about 1.9-20% versus roughly 0-0.14% intratumoral KLL-specific T cells. MCC-specific survival was better with more unique KLL-specific clonotypes in tumors.

Sequencing was performed with immunoSEQ multiplex PCR; in TCRdb, only in-frame clones are kept and a portion is missing. This table has 24,000 or so clones, around 90% appearing once. Robust Merkel cell polyomavirus Large T antigen positivity by immunohistochemistry was seen in all patients' tumors. On this clone itself: As yet, its antigen is unknown.

The junction had 8 bases not matched to a gene; V was cut back by 3 bases and J by 6 bases. Germline V gene lookup returns CDR1 MNHNS and CDR2 SASEGT. There are 15 residues in the CDR3. The TCR originated in a man aged 50-60 years with Merkel cell carcinoma. The chain links TRBV6-1 to TRBJ1-5; 7 bases fit TRBD1. The material sequenced was lymph node tissue. DNA for the CDR3: TGTGCCAGCAGTGATCGCAGGGACAGTGGTCAGCCCCAGCATTTT. It is translated as CASSDRRDSGQPQHF.